The clone carrying this T cell receptor (beta chain) was observed a few times. Researchers took RNA transcripts and amplified the TCR beta CDR3 regions from them. The study used the HTBI primer set for a first-round RT-PCR of the TCR CDR3. TCRdb analysed the multiplex PCR reads with MiXCR anew, one entry per CDR3 protein. The sample yields a few hundred thousand distinct CDR3 sequences, roughly 50% seen once. The data were taken from a study of T cells in Graves' hyperthyroidism and ophthalmopathy. Germline CDR1 reads ENHRY; CDR2 reads SYGVKD. This CDR3 spans 17 amino acids. The sample taken for sequencing was peripheral blood or thyroid tissue (not recorded which). The V gene is TRBV10-3, the J gene TRBJ2-7; 10 bases match TRBD2. The DNA end lines up better with TRBJ2-1; the J call may be wrong. The sequence was collected from a woman aged 18-29 years with Graves' hyperthyroidism. CDR3 protein: CAISERLAGGRGNEQFF. The CDR3 DNA sequence: TGTGCCATCAGTGAACGGTTAGCGGGAGGCAGAGGGAATGAGCAGTTCTTC.